Here is one T cell receptor (beta chain) with its context. The CDR3 consists of 15 residues. The V gene end was trimmed by 5 bases and the J gene end by 5 bases; junction bases not matched to a gene: 11. Germline loops: CDR1 MNHEY, CDR2 SMNVEV (reference sequence). This table comes from immunoSEQ multiplex PCR, and its TCRdb copy is limited to in-frame clones, with some not included. The table shows around 200,000 clones, with over 70% occurring only once. The entry originates in a study of blood T cell repertoires in COVID-19. Background on the study: The study drew acute and convalescent COVID-19 samples from the United States, Italy and Spain. Nucleic acid was either cDNA or gDNA, and it came from T cells, B-cell-depleted T cells, or PBMCs.

The V call is TRBV27, the J call TRBJ2-5, with 7 bases that match TRBD1. The sequenced material came from peripheral blood. The receptor comes from a man in his forties or fifties with active or convalescent COVID-19. CDR3 amino acids: CASSQRQGLYETQYF. The CDR3 region has the DNA TGTGCCAGCAGTCAACGACAGGGCTTGTACGAGACCCAGTACTTC.